These 26 T cell receptor beta chains share one sample of origin, sequenced in a study of Ad26.COV2.S vaccination and SARS-CoV-2 variants. Treatment of the sample: over 15 received Ad26.COV2.S at low or high dose, single or two shots; about five received placebo; per-sample allocation not given. All samples were drawn on day 63, counting from the first vaccine or placebo injection. Some clones are missing from TCRdb's copy, which holds only in-frame ones; the method was immunoSEQ multiplex PCR. Of 440,000 or so clones in the sample, 89% are singletons; the top ten hold 1.5% to 2%. This specimen was peripheral blood, taken in a trial of Ad26.COV2.S vaccine versus placebo. Source of these receptors: a person between 18 and 59 years old who received the Ad26.COV2.S COVID-19 vaccine or a placebo.

This clone is a singleton in its sample. The chain recombines TRBV19 with TRBJ1-5; weak D call: TRBD1 (5 bases). This CDR3 region has 13 residues. The V end lost 6 bases, the J end lost 2 bases, and 8 bases lay between the germline ends. Germline-derived CDR1 and CDR2 are LNHDA and SQIVND (reference sequence). CDR3 loop: CASRFRGNQPQHF. The DNA of the CDR3 is TGTGCCAGTAGGTTCAGGGGCAATCAGCCCCAGCATTTT.

DNA for the CDR3: TGTGCCAGCAGCTCCGGGCCCAAAAACATTCAGTACTTC. Its protein product is CASSSGPKNIQYF. The chain uses TRBV7-8 and TRBJ2-4; no definite D call. The CDR3 is 13 amino acids. The germline V gene has CDR1 SGHVS and CDR2 FQNEAQ. Deletions cut 4 bases from V and 2 bases from J, with 6 bases between. Complete variable domain (other parts from reference TRBV7-8 and TRBJ2-4): GAGVSQSPRYKVAKRGQDVALRCDPISGHVSLFWYQQALGQGPEFLTYFQNEAQLDKSGLPSDRFFAERPEGSVSTLKIQRTQQEDSAVYLCASSSGPKNIQYFGAGTRLSVL.

The chain uses TRBV28 and TRBJ1-1, with no clear D. CDR3 length: 11 residues. Trimming shortened V by 6 bases and J by 8 bases, and 10 bases separated the two germline ends. Per the germline V gene, CDR1 is MDHEN and CDR2 is SYDVKM. CDR3: CASRNTREAFF. CDR3 in DNA: TGTGCCAGCAGGAACACACGGGAAGCTTTCTTT.

The rearrangement uses TRBV20-1 and TRBJ1-1; D perhaps matches TRBD1 (6 bases). The germline gives CDR1 DFQATT, CDR2 SNEGSKA (reference sequence). The CDR3 is 11 amino acids. V lost 4 bases and J 8 bases, leaving 11 bases between the germline ends. CDR3 in amino acids: CSAKTGPEAFF. The DNA of the CDR3 is TGCAGTGCTAAAACAGGGCCCGAAGCTTTCTTT.

There are a few counts of this clone. V usage is TRBV27 and J usage is TRBJ2-7; 11 bases align to TRBD2. V was clipped by 0 bases and J by 3 bases; unmatched bases: 1. CDR1 MNHEY and CDR2 SMNVEV come from the germline V gene (reference sequence). The CDR3 totals 15 residues. CDR3 in DNA: TGTGCCAGCAGTTTATCCACTAGCGGGAGCTACGAGCAGTACTTC. It specifies CASSLSTSGSYEQYF.

The chain couples TRBV3-1 (or the pseudogene TRBV3-2) to TRBJ2-3; 9 bases align to TRBD1. From germline, CDR1 is LGHDT and CDR2 YNNKEL (reference sequence). The CDR3 covers 15 residues. V lost 3 bases, J lost 6 bases, and 7 bases stayed unmatched. DNA of the CDR3: TGTGCCAGCAGCCAGAGGACAGGGGACCGGGATACGCAGTATTTT. It specifies CASSQRTGDRDTQYF.

The chain joins TRBV6-5 to TRBJ2-4; 9 bases line up with TRBD2. Unmatched junction bases numbered 7, after V lost 7 bases and J lost 3 bases. This CDR3 comprises 15 residues. CDR1 and CDR2 (germline): MNHEY, SVGAGI. CDR3 DNA: TGTGCCAGCACCGGACTAGCGATGGGCAAAAACATTCAGTACTTC. Its translation: CASTGLAMGKNIQYF.

The chain recombines TRBV2 with TRBJ2-1, with 13 positions matching TRBD2. CDR1 SNHLY and CDR2 FYNNEI come from the germline V gene. V dropped 7 bases and J dropped 10; count of bases not matched to a gene: 10. There are 15 residues in the CDR3. CDR3 loop: CASTRGLAGLGEQFF. The CDR3 DNA follows: TGTGCCAGCACCCGGGGACTAGCGGGATTAGGAGAGCAGTTCTTC.

This clone is a singleton in its sample. This sequence joins TRBV7-9 and TRBJ1-2; TRBD1 aligns across 8 bases. Trimming cost V 3 bases and J 7 bases; bases outside gene matches: 4. The CDR3 extends over 13 amino acids. Germline V CDR1 and CDR2: SEHNR, FQNEAQ (reference sequence). The CDR3 region is CASSFQGAGGYTF. The CDR3 region has the DNA TGTGCCAGCAGCTTCCAGGGGGCGGGTGGCTACACCTTC.

The gene calls are TRBV7-3 and TRBJ2-1; tentatively, D is TRBD2 (5 bases). V was shortened by 5 bases and J by 1 base, with 18 bases between the two germline ends. The CDR3 spans 17 residues. CDR1 SGHTA and CDR2 FQGTGA come from the germline V gene. The CDR3 spells CASSTTPPEGSYNEQFF. In DNA, the CDR3 is TGTGCCAGCAGCACTACCCCCCCAGAGGGATCCTACAATGAGCAGTTCTTC.

The J gene is TRBJ2-3, the V gene TRBV7-2, with a possible D match to TRBD2 (6 bases). Trimming removed 1 base from V and 10 bases from J, with 12 bases in between. CDR3 length: 13 amino acids. The germline V gene encodes CDR1 SGHTA and CDR2 FQGNSA. This chain's CDR3 is CASSLDSGRPQYF. CDR3 DNA: TGTGCCAGCAGCTTAGATAGCGGACGGCCGCAGTATTTT. Drawing the rest from reference TRBV7-2 and TRBJ2-3, the complete variable domain is GAGVSQSPSNKVTEKGKDVELRCDPISGHTALYWYRQSLGQGLEFLIYFQGNSAPDKSGLPSDRFSAERTGGSVSTLTIQRTQQEDSAVYLCASSLDSGRPQYFGPGTRLTVL.

The chain combines TRBV19 with TRBJ2-3; possibly TRBD2 for D (6 bases). CDR1 is LNHDA and CDR2 is SQIVND in the germline V gene (reference sequence). Deletions cut 5 bases from V and 2 bases from J, with 17 bases between. The CDR3 runs 16 residues. CDR3 amino acids: CASSRPGLPFTDTQYF. CDR3 DNA: TGTGCCAGTAGTCGGCCGGGACTCCCTTTCACAGATACGCAGTATTTT.

In the case of this clone: This sample includes further DNA sequences coding for the same CDR3. CDR3 sequence reads: CAISESLNTEAFF. The CDR3 nucleotides read TGTGCCATCAGTGAAAGTTTGAACACTGAAGCTTTCTTT. This sequence joins TRBV10-3 and TRBJ1-1; D is ambiguous. Germline V gene data show CDR1 as ENHRY and CDR2 as SYGVKD. Between the trimmed V and J ends, which lost 3 bases and 0 bases, there was a span of 5 bases. The CDR3 has 13 residues.

The CDR3 coding sequence is TGCGCCAGCAGCTTGGGGGACAGTTTCTCCTACAATGAGCAGTTCTTC. It specifies CASSLGDSFSYNEQFF. The chain recombines TRBV5-1 with TRBJ2-1, with 7 bases matching TRBD1. CDR1 is SGHRS, CDR2 YFSETQ, per germline. The CDR3 has 16 residues. The trim removed 0 bases at V and 0 bases at J, leaving 3 bases unmatched.

This chain links TRBV19 with TRBJ1-1, with D possibly TRBD1 on 6 matching bases. Trimming shortened V by 5 bases and J by 8 bases, and 18 bases separated the two germline ends. CDR1 and CDR2 (germline): LNHDA, SQIVND (reference sequence). The CDR3 length is 14 residues. DNA of the CDR3: TGTGCCAGTAGTGTATTATTACAGGGACCCGAAGCTTTCTTT. It encodes CASSVLLQGPEAFF.

The rearrangement joins TRBV7-9 to TRBJ1-2; TRBD1 might be the D (5 bases). Trimming cost V 5 bases and J 4 bases, with 8 bases left between them. In germline, CDR1 is SEHNR, CDR2 FQNEAQ (reference sequence). The CDR3 contains 12 residues. CDR3 DNA sequence: TGTGCCAGCAGCCGGGACCGCTATGGCTACACCTTC. It translates to CASSRDRYGYTF. The complete variable domain, with remaining parts taken from reference TRBV7-9 and TRBJ1-2, reads DTGVSQNPRHKITKRGQNVTFRCDPISEHNRLYWYRQTLGQGPEFLTYFQNEAQLEKSRLLSDRFSAERPKGSFSTLEIQRTEQGDSAMYLCASSRDRYGYTFGSGTRLTVV.

The rearrangement joins TRBV4-1 to TRBJ2-3, with TRBD1 identical over 7 bases. CDR3 length: 17 residues. V gave up 3 bases and J gave up 2 bases; unmatched junction bases: 11. From germline, CDR1 is MGHRA and CDR2 YSYEKL. The CDR3 protein is CASSHPTGLDSTDTQYF. CDR3 DNA: TGCGCCAGCAGCCACCCGACAGGGCTGGACTCCACAGATACGCAGTATTTT.

The chain has TRBV9 and TRBJ1-3; D possibly corresponds to TRBD1 (5 bases). The ends were cut back, 4 bases at V and 5 bases at J, with 16 bases in the middle. This CDR3 is 15 amino acids long. Germline V gives CDR1 SGDLS, CDR2 YYNGEE. CDR3 sequence: CASSRTTGTRNTIYF. CDR3 in DNA: TGTGCCAGCAGCCGAACAACCGGGACCAGAAACACCATATATTTT.

About this clone: Other DNA variants within this sample encode the same CDR3. This sequence joins TRBV6-2 or TRBV6-3 and TRBJ2-5; no firm D call. The CDR3 covers 12 residues. The germline V gene encodes CDR1 MNHEY and CDR2 SVGEGT. V lost 2 bases and J 3 bases, leaving 4 bases between the germline ends. Here the CDR3 reads CASSYPEETQYF. The CDR3 DNA sequence: TGTGCCAGCAGTTACCCCGAAGAGACCCAGTACTTC.

V is TRBV28 and J is TRBJ1-1; D is possibly TRBD1 (5 bases). Germline CDR1 reads MDHEN; CDR2 reads SYDVKM. The CDR3 loop spans 12 amino acids. V was trimmed by 3 bases and J by 8 bases, leaving 10 bases between them. This chain's CDR3 is CASSFSDREAFF. The CDR3 DNA sequence: TGTGCCAGCAGTTTCTCTGACAGAGAAGCTTTCTTT.

The V and J genes are TRBV5-1 and TRBJ2-2, with 7 bases matching TRBD1. V gave up 2 bases and J gave up 1 base; unmatched junction bases: 2. The CDR3 has 15 amino acids. Germline CDR1 SGHRS, CDR2 YFSETQ. The CDR3, as DNA: TGCGCCAGCAGCTTTACAGGGGTGAACACCGGGGAGCTGTTTTTT. Protein sequence: CASSFTGVNTGELFF.

This clone was recorded only once. The rearrangement joins TRBV30 to TRBJ1-2; no clear D gene. Germline CDR1 is GTSNPN and CDR2 is SVGIG (reference sequence). The CDR3 has 14 amino acids. Trimming stripped 5 bases from V and 0 bases from J, with 13 bases between. The CDR3 protein is CAWWIPRANYGYTF. The CDR3 coding sequence is TGTGCCTGGTGGATACCTCGAGCTAACTATGGCTACACCTTC.

The chain links TRBV18 to TRBJ2-1; 10 bases are a match to TRBD1. CDR1 and CDR2 from the germline V gene are KGHSH and LQKENI. V was pared by 6 bases and J by 8 bases, with 7 bases of the junction left unmatched. The CDR3 spans 14 residues. CDR3 region: CASSPGTGVHEQFF. The CDR3 DNA reads as TGTGCCAGCTCGCCCGGGACAGGGGTACATGAGCAGTTCTTC.

Remarks on this clone: Within the sample, other DNA sequences also encode this same CDR3. The chain has TRBV10-3 and TRBJ2-7, with D maybe TRBD1 (6 bases). The CDR3 runs 13 residues. Germline V gene sequence: CDR1 ENHRY, CDR2 SYGVKD. Trimming took off 10 bases at V and 5 bases at J, with 18 bases between the two ends. CDR3 DNA: TGTGCCACTATGCAGGGGAATAGCGACGAGCAGTACTTC. Translated: CATMQGNSDEQYF.

The chain couples TRBV6-5 to TRBJ2-7; D call uncertain. CDR1 and CDR2 from the germline V gene are MNHEY and SVGAGI. The CDR3 spans 13 residues. V was cut by 0 bases and J by 6 bases, with 9 bases left in between. The CDR3 here is CASSYSHLSEQYF. As DNA, the CDR3 is TGTGCCAGCAGTTACTCACATCTAAGCGAGCAGTACTTC.

As to this clone: A read error may account for a junction end that differs from germline. This chain connects TRBV7-4 to TRBJ2-1; possibly TRBD1 or TRBD2 for D (6 bases each). CDR3 length equals 18 residues. Germline V lookup: CDR1 SGHVT, CDR2 SQSDAQ. In DNA, the CDR3 is TGTGCCACCAGCAGGGGCGGGATCAAAAGGAGCTCCTACAATGAGCAGTTCTTC. As protein: CATSRGGIKRSSYNEQFF. The full variable domain, with the rest looked up from reference TRBV7-4 and TRBJ2-1, is GAGVSQSPRYKVAKRGRDVALRCDSISGHVTLYWYRQTLGQGSEVLTYSQSDAQRDKSGRPSGRFSAERPERSVSTLKIQRTEQGDSAVYLCATSRGGIKRSSYNEQFFGPGTRLTVL.